This TCR beta chain comes out of a study of OX40 agonist ivuxolimab in advanced cancers. Study conclusions and caveats: The authors did not determine the antigen specificity of the expanded peripheral T cells. The CD4+ and CD8+ T cells in the blood had expanded clonally by week 6 at 0.1 to 3.0 mg/kg. Several nonresponders also turned out to have low normalized T-cell clonal expansion.

Method: immunoSEQ multiplex PCR; TCRdb's copy keeps in-frame clones and lacks some. The table lists about 48,000 clones, 80% to 90% of them singletons. The CDR3 contains 12 residues. The V gene end was trimmed by 8 bases and the J gene end by 6 bases; junction bases not matched to a gene: 2. The V gene's germline CDR1 is MDHEN and CDR2 SYDVKM. Samples of blood were obtained at baseline, on cycle 4 day 1, and on cycle 7 day 1. Worth noting for this clone: Its antigen is unknown.

The sample here was CD4+ or CD8+ T cells sorted from blood, taken in a trial of the OX40 agonist ivuxolimab. The TCR comes from an adult with an advanced solid tumor such as melanoma, head and neck, liver or kidney cancer. The chain carries TRBV28 and TRBJ2-7; 12 nucleotides line up with TRBD1. CDR3 DNA sequence: TGTGCCAGCGGGACAGGGGGCACCGAGCAGTACTTC. This translates into CASGTGGTEQYF. Together with reference TRBV28 and TRBJ2-7, the CDR3 gives the full variable domain: DVKVTQSSRYLVKRTGEKVFLECVQDMDHENMFWYRQDPGLGLRLIYFSYDVKMKEKGDIPEGYSVSREKKERFSLILESASTNQTSMYLCASGTGGTEQYFGPGTRLTVT.